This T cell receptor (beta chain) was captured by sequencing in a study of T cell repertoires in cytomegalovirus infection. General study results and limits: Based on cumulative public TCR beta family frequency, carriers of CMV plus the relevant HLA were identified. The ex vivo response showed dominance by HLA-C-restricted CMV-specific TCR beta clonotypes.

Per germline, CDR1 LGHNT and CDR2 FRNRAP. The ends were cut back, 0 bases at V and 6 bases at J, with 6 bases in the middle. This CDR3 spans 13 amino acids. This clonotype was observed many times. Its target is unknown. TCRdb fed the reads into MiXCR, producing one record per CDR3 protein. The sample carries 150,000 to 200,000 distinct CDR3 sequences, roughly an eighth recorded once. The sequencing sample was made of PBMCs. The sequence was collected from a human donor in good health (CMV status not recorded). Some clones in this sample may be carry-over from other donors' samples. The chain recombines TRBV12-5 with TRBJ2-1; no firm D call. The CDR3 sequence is CASGLVWGNEQFF. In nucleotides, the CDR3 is TGTGCTAGTGGTTTGGTATGGGGCAATGAGCAGTTCTTC.